One and the same sample provided the 8 T cell receptor beta chains below, sequenced in a study of cytomegalovirus exposure and HLA in healthy donors. Researchers ran the PCR with 60 Vbeta and 13 Jbeta primers. Clones were read by immunoSEQ multiplex PCR, and TCRdb kept only the in-frame ones, dropping some. The sample contains roughly 220,000 clones, just under 70% of which appear only once. Input material: PBMCs. Receptors originate from a man between 40 and 49 years old in good health and CMV-seropositive.

This chain links TRBV2 with TRBJ1-1; maybe TRBD1 (5 bases). This CDR3 contains 15 residues. Germline V gives CDR1 SNHLY, CDR2 FYNNEI. Trimming pared 7 bases from V and 1 base from J, leaving 16 bases between. The CDR3 reads CASTPLLQANTEAFF. DNA of the CDR3: TGTGCCAGCACCCCCCTTTTACAGGCGAACACTGAAGCTTTCTTT.

In this sample, this clone turned up a few times. The J gene is TRBJ1-5, the V gene TRBV29-1, with 9 bases fitting TRBD1. The CDR3 is 15 amino acids. V shed 2 bases and J 4 bases; nucleotides not matched to a gene: 6. From germline, CDR1 is SQVTM and CDR2 ANQGSEA. CDR3 sequence (DNA): TGCAGCGTTGAACGGACAGGGGAACCGAATCAGCCCCAGCATTTT. Residues: CSVERTGEPNQPQHF.

This rearrangement joins TRBV6-6 to TRBJ2-7, with D perhaps matching TRBD2 (7 bases). CDR3 length: 15 residues. Germline CDR1 is MNHNY and CDR2 is SVGAGI (reference sequence). V was clipped by 2 bases and J by 2 bases, with 13 bases between them. CDR3 in DNA: TGTGCCAGCAGTTACGGTGCGGGGGCCCCCTACGAGCAGTACTTC. Translation gives CASSYGAGAPYEQYF.

The rearrangement joins TRBV5-1 to TRBJ1-6; 7 nucleotides line up with TRBD1. The germline V gene has CDR1 SGHRS and CDR2 YFSETQ. Trimming removed 0 bases from V and 7 bases from J; junction bases left unmatched: 10. The CDR3 sequence is 17 residues long. DNA for the CDR3: TGCGCCAGCAGCTTGGTCCAACGACAGGGCTACAATTCACCCCTCCACTTT. Its protein product is CASSLVQRQGYNSPLHF.

The chain carries TRBV4-3 and TRBJ2-1; 10 nucleotides line up with TRBD2. Germline CDR1 is LGHNA and CDR2 is YSLEER. J gave up 4 bases and V 0 bases, and 6 bases lay outside the gene matches. The CDR3 runs 17 residues. Written as DNA, the CDR3 is TGCGCCAGCAGCCAAGAGTTAGCGGGGGGCCGATACAATGAGCAGTTCTTC. This translates into CASSQELAGGRYNEQFF.

The gene calls are TRBV7-8 and TRBJ2-5; D is possibly TRBD1 (6 bases). Near its end, the DNA agrees better with TRBJ2-7, so the J call may be wrong. From germline, CDR1 is SGHVS and CDR2 FQNEAQ. This CDR3 spans 17 amino acids. CDR3 sequence reads: CASSPSRGGRITYEQYF. The CDR3 DNA sequence: TGTGCCAGCAGCCCTAGTAGAGGGGGACGGATTACCTACGAGCAGTACTTC.

DNA of the CDR3: TGTGCCAGCAGCTTCCCGACAGGCCGGCGGGCCAACGTCCTGACTTTC. As protein: CASSFPTGRRANVLTF. V and J are TRBV7-2 and TRBJ2-6; D might be TRBD1 (6 bases). Germline CDR1 is SGHTA and CDR2 is FQGNSA. The CDR3 is 16 amino acids. V lost 3 bases to trimming and J lost 5 bases, with 14 bases between them.

The chain carries TRBV19 and TRBJ2-7; possibly TRBD2 for D (6 bases). Trimming left V 5 bases short and J 0 bases short, with 14 bases between. The CDR3 has 15 amino acids. Per the germline V gene, CDR1 is LNHDA and CDR2 is SQIVND (reference sequence). DNA of the CDR3: TGTGCCAGTAGTTACCGGGACTCGCACTCCTACGAGCAGTACTTC. It specifies CASSYRDSHSYEQYF.